The 23 T cell receptor beta chains below were found in one sample sequenced in a study of T-cell reconstitution after alpha-beta-depleted transplantation in children. As it was prepared, the TCRbeta library received unique molecular identifiers. TCRdb used MiXCR to reprocess the PCR reads, holding one entry per CDR3 protein. The table lists approximately 270,000 distinct CDR3 sequences, approximately 9.8% of them singletons. The material sequenced was PBMCs from the stem cell graft donor, taken from the stem cell graft. All receptors come from a human donor who donated a stem cell graft to a child with SCID.

This clonotype has ten or more counts. V is TRBV29-1 and J is TRBJ1-2; D ambiguous. V was clipped by 7 bases and J by 4 bases, with 13 bases between them. Germline V gives CDR1 SQVTM, CDR2 ANQGSEA. The CDR3 extends over 12 amino acids. CDR3 sequence (DNA): TGCAGCGCGGATCGGGGATTCTATGGCTACACCTTC. This sequence encodes CSADRGFYGYTF.

The rearrangement uses TRBV12-3 or TRBV12-4 and TRBJ1-1; weak D call: TRBD1 (5 bases). This CDR3 contains 15 residues. The ends were cut back, 6 bases at V and 0 bases at J, with 14 bases in the middle. CDR3 loop: CASSPGTLLNTEAFF. The DNA for the CDR3 is TGTGCCAGCAGCCCCGGGACCCTCTTGAACACTGAAGCTTTCTTT.

This clonotype was found many times. The chain carries TRBV4-2 and TRBJ1-4, with D possibly TRBD1 on 5 matching bases. This CDR3 comprises 18 residues. Germline V gene data show CDR1 as LGHNA and CDR2 as YNFKEQ. V was pared by 1 base and J by 0 bases, with 15 bases between. CDR3 amino acids: CASSQGRDGTATNEKLFF. The CDR3 coding sequence is TGTGCCAGCAGCCAAGGACGAGACGGGACGGCAACTAATGAAAAACTGTTTTTT.

This clonotype was observed a few times. V gene TRBV7-9 combines with J gene TRBJ1-5, with unresolved D. Trimming shortened V by 4 bases and J by 0 bases, and 13 bases separated the two germline ends. From germline, CDR1 is SEHNR and CDR2 FQNEAQ (reference sequence). The CDR3 totals 16 residues. In DNA form, the CDR3 reads TGTGCCAGCAGCTCCAGCCGGCAGAATAGCAATCAGCCCCAGCATTTT. Residues: CASSSSRQNSNQPQHF.

The chain links TRBV11-2 to TRBJ2-5; TRBD1 or TRBD2 may be the D gene (6 bases each). The CDR3 consists of 14 residues. The germline V gene has CDR1 SGHAT and CDR2 FQNNGV. Trimming removed 4 bases from V and 5 bases from J, with 14 bases in between. CDR3 in amino acids: CASSSMGGGETQYF. The CDR3 DNA is TGTGCCAGCAGCTCCATGGGGGGCGGGGAGACCCAGTACTTC.

This clonotype was found a few times. The rearrangement uses TRBV5-1 and TRBJ2-7; tentative D call: TRBD1 (5 bases). Germline CDR1 reads SGHRS; CDR2 reads YFSETQ. This CDR3 comprises 16 residues. V was trimmed by 1 base and J by 7 bases, leaving 21 bases between them. The CDR3 DNA follows: TGCGCCAGCAGCTTGATACCGGACACTGACCTACGAGAGCAGTACTTC. Its translation: CASSLIPDTDLREQYF.

The V and J genes are TRBV5-1 and TRBJ2-1; 8 bases match TRBD2. This CDR3 region has 15 residues. V lost 4 bases to trimming and J lost 1 base; unmatched junction nucleotides: 4. Germline V lookup: CDR1 SGHRS, CDR2 YFSETQ. The CDR3 DNA sequence: TGCGCCAGCAGCCCAGCGGGGGAATCCTACAATGAGCAGTTCTTC. This gives the protein CASSPAGESYNEQFF.

V usage is TRBV20-1 and J usage is TRBJ2-5; D might be TRBD2 (5 bases). The CDR3 length is 16 residues. Germline lookup yields CDR1 DFQATT and CDR2 SNEGSKA (reference sequence). Trimming shortened V by 0 bases and J by 5 bases, and 19 bases separated the two germline ends. The CDR3 DNA sequence: TGCAGTGCTAGAGATTCTTTAGGGCTAGCAATGGAGACCCAGTACTTC. Translating gives CSARDSLGLAMETQYF.

The chain employs TRBV6-5 and TRBJ2-5; D unclear. Deletions cut 4 bases from V and 5 bases from J, with 14 bases between. Germline CDR1 reads MNHEY; CDR2 reads SVGAGI. This CDR3 is built from 14 residues. The CDR3 protein is CASSSSSYFETQYF. The DNA for the CDR3 is TGTGCCAGCAGTTCGTCCTCATATTTTGAGACCCAGTACTTC.

This clonotype was observed a few times. The chain couples TRBV7-9 to TRBJ2-3; tentatively, D is TRBD1 or TRBD2 (6 bases each). The CDR3 contains 16 residues. In germline, CDR1 is SEHNR, CDR2 FQNEAQ (reference sequence). The V end was cut by 3 bases, the J end by 0 bases, with 13 bases between. The CDR3 protein is CASSFWGAGSTDTQYF. The CDR3 DNA follows: TGTGCCAGCAGCTTCTGGGGGGCTGGCAGCACAGATACGCAGTATTTT.

This clonotype was picked up a small number of times. The gene calls are TRBV12-3 or TRBV12-4 and TRBJ2-5, with D possibly TRBD1 on 5 matching bases. V was clipped by 0 bases and J by 5 bases, with 10 bases between them. The CDR3 contains 14 residues. The CDR3 sequence is CASSLARQGETQYF. The CDR3 region has the DNA TGTGCCAGCAGTTTAGCTCGTCAGGGTGAGACCCAGTACTTC.

Many counts were recorded for this clonotype. The chain couples TRBV7-9 to TRBJ2-1, with D unresolved. CDR1 is SEHNR and CDR2 is FQNEAQ in the germline V gene (reference sequence). With 6 bases removed from V and 0 bases from J, the gap between germline ends came to 9 bases. This CDR3 is built from 14 residues. The CDR3 loop reads CASSLASSYNEQFF. Written as DNA, the CDR3 is TGTGCCAGCAGTTTGGCGAGCTCCTACAATGAGCAGTTCTTC.

This clonotype was picked up many times. The V gene is TRBV5-1, the J gene TRBJ2-1; 8 nucleotides align to TRBD1. The CDR3 length is 13 residues. After removal of 7 bases from V and 10 bases from J, the junction contained 10 bases not matched to a gene. The germline V gene has CDR1 SGHRS and CDR2 YFSETQ. The DNA of the CDR3 is TGCGCCAGCCCCGGACAGGGAGAGGGGGAGCAGTTCTTC. This translates into CASPGQGEGEQFF.

Only a few counts were recorded for this clonotype. The chain combines TRBV16 with TRBJ2-7; D not certain. The V end was cut by 0 bases, the J end by 5 bases, with 8 bases between. Germline CDR1 KGHSY, CDR2 FQNENV. CDR3 size: 13 residues. CDR3: CASSQSKLNEQYF. As DNA, the CDR3 is TGTGCCAGCAGCCAATCGAAACTTAACGAGCAGTACTTC.

The chain joins TRBV11-2 to TRBJ2-1; D is uncertain. Germline CDR1 and CDR2: SGHAT and FQNNGV. The CDR3 consists of 11 residues. Trimming took 4 bases from V and 8 from J, leaving 6 bases between them. This CDR3 is CASSSVDEQFF. The CDR3 bases are TGTGCCAGCAGCTCCGTGGATGAGCAGTTCTTC.

This clonotype was detected ten times or more. This chain uses TRBV3-1 with TRBJ2-4, with 10 nucleotides matching TRBD1. After removal of 0 bases from V and 10 bases from J, the junction contained 9 bases not matched to a gene. The CDR3 contains 16 residues. Germline CDR1 LGHDT, CDR2 YNNKEL (reference sequence). CDR3 sequence: CASSQEARDRGYIQYF. CDR3 bases: TGTGCCAGCAGCCAAGAGGCGCGGGACAGGGGTTATATTCAGTACTTC. Full variable domain (missing parts from reference TRBV3-1 and TRBJ2-4): DTAVSQTPKYLVTQMGNDKSIKCEQNLGHDTMYWYKQDSKKFLKIMFSYNNKELIINETVPNRFSPKSPDKAHLNLHINSLELGDSAVYFCASSQEARDRGYIQYFGAGTRLSVL.

The V gene is TRBV3-1, the J gene TRBJ1-5; tentative D call: TRBD1 (5 bases). This CDR3 is 15 amino acids long. CDR1 LGHDT and CDR2 YNNKEL come from the germline V gene (reference sequence). V lost 1 base to trimming and J lost 4 bases, with 11 bases between them. The CDR3 DNA reads TGTGCCAGCAGCCAAGTGTGGGACGGGAATCAGCCCCAGCATTTT. Translated: CASSQVWDGNQPQHF.

The gene calls are TRBV3-1 and TRBJ2-3; the match to TRBD1 covers 9 bases. This CDR3 comprises 15 residues. CDR1 LGHDT and CDR2 YNNKEL come from the germline V gene (reference sequence). Trimming took 11 bases from V and 3 from J; bases not matched to a gene: 12. CDR3 sequence reads: CASCQLGTGTDTQYF. CDR3 nucleotides: TGTGCCTCCTGCCAGCTGGGGACAGGGACAGATACGCAGTATTTT.

There are many counts of this clonotype. V gene TRBV6-5 combines with J gene TRBJ2-2; the match to TRBD2 covers 11 bases. From germline, CDR1 is MNHEY and CDR2 SVGAGI. The CDR3 has 16 amino acids. Trimming cost V 7 bases and J 8 bases; bases outside gene matches: 12. For the CDR3, the DNA is TGTGCCAGCACCGCCCTAGCGGGGGGCGGAAAAGGGGAGCTGTTTTTT. As protein: CASTALAGGGKGELFF.

V gene TRBV7-8 combines with J gene TRBJ2-3; D is uncertain. CDR3 size: 17 residues. Trimming shortened V by 2 bases and J by 2 bases, and 17 bases separated the two germline ends. Germline V gene sequence: CDR1 SGHVS, CDR2 FQNEAQ. CDR3 sequence reads: CASSLLVGRAFTDTQYF. In DNA, the CDR3 is TGTGCCAGCAGCTTATTGGTGGGCAGAGCTTTCACAGATACGCAGTATTTT.

The V gene is TRBV20-1, the J gene TRBJ1-4; D is perhaps TRBD1 (6 bases). CDR1 and CDR2 (germline): DFQATT, SNEGSKA (reference sequence). V lost 3 bases and J lost 8, with 10 bases in between. This CDR3 is 12 amino acids long. The CDR3 loop reads CSASRGDEKLFF. Written as DNA, the CDR3 is TGCAGTGCTAGCAGGGGAGACGAAAAACTGTTTTTT.

The table lists this clonotype with many counts. This chain links TRBV10-3 with TRBJ2-1, with TRBD2 matching 7 bases. The germline V gene encodes CDR1 ENHRY and CDR2 SYGVKD. This CDR3 has 13 amino acids. After removal of 6 bases from V and 5 bases from J, the junction contained 4 bases not matched to a gene. CDR3 sequence reads: CAISRGVDNEQFF. In DNA form, the CDR3 reads TGTGCCATCAGCCGGGGGGTAGACAATGAGCAGTTCTTC.

The table lists this clonotype with many counts. The chain employs TRBV20-1 and TRBJ2-3, with 7 bases lining up with TRBD2. Germline lookup yields CDR1 DFQATT and CDR2 SNEGSKA (reference sequence). V shed 1 base, J shed 2 bases, and the junction held 3 bases outside the gene matches. This CDR3 spans 14 amino acids. CDR3 in amino acids: CSARGWDYTDTQYF. CDR3 nucleotides: TGCAGTGCTAGAGGTTGGGACTACACAGATACGCAGTATTTT.